Listed below are T cell receptor beta chains from one sample, sequenced in a study of T cell repertoires in cytomegalovirus infection. TCRdb re-derived calls from the reads in MiXCR, one entry per CDR3 protein. Of under 350,000 distinct CDR3 sequences listed, about 9.1% were seen once; the top ten hold around 2.5%. The material sequenced was PBMCs. These receptors all come from a human donor in good health (CMV status not recorded). Some clones in this sample may be carry-over from other donors' samples. The CDR3 runs from the conserved cysteine through the conserved F or W. A D gene is named only where the DNA matches it firmly. Size values are once, few and many counts, or a class for expanded clones, and some rows have none.

v_gene,abundance,j_gene,d_gene,CDR3nt,CDR3aa
TRBV3-1,-,TRBJ1-1,-,TGTGCCAGCAGCCAAGGACATGGGGACACTGAAGCTTTCTTT,CASSQGHGDTEAFF
TRBV20-1,-,TRBJ1-1,-,TGCAGTTCGTATGACACCCACACTGAAGCTTTCTTT,CSSYDTHTEAFF
TRBV27,many,TRBJ2-7,-,TGTGCCAGCAGTTTACTTGCGGGGCCGAGGGAGCAGTACTTC,CASSLLAGPREQYF
TRBV12-3/TRBV12-4,many,TRBJ1-5,TRBD1,TGTGCCAGCAGGGACAGGCAGAATCAGCCCCAGCATTTT,CASRDRQNQPQHF
TRBV7-8,many,TRBJ1-3,TRBD1,TGTGCCAGCAGCGCGGACAGGTCCTCTGGAAACACCATATATTTT,CASSADRSSGNTIYF
TRBV13,few,TRBJ2-3,-,TGTGCCAGCACCCGGGACCGAGGTAGCACAGATACGCAGTATTTT,CASTRDRGSTDTQYF
TRBV28,many,TRBJ2-7,-,TGTGCCAGCACCCTCCCAGGTTTCGAGCAGTACTTC,CASTLPGFEQYF
TRBV6-2/TRBV6-3,many,TRBJ1-1,-,TGTGCCAGCAGTTACTCGAGTACGTTGGGGCAGAACACTGAAGCTTTCTTT,CASSYSSTLGQNTEAFF
TRBV5-5,many,TRBJ1-5,TRBD1,TGTGCCAGCAGCCCGGACAGGGGAGGCAATCAGCCCCAGCATTTT,CASSPDRGGNQPQHF
TRBV28,many,TRBJ1-4,-,TGTGCCAGCAGTTCAGGGAATGAAAAACTGTTTTTT,CASSSGNEKLFF
TRBV5-1,many,TRBJ2-1,-,TGCGCCAGCAGCTTCCGGGGGCCCCCCTACAATGAGCAGTTCTTC,CASSFRGPPYNEQFF
TRBV18,-,TRBJ2-6,-,TGTGCCAGCTCACCGCGGGTGACAGGCGAGCCGAGTGGGGCCAACGTCCTGACTTTC,CASSPRVTGEPSGANVLTF
TRBV19,few,TRBJ2-3,-,TGTGCCAGTAGGGACGGTAGCGTTGACACAGATACGCAGTATTTT,CASRDGSVDTDTQYF
TRBV13,few,TRBJ2-3,-,TGTGCCAGCAGCCCTGTGGGGCTCTCAGATACGCAGTATTTT,CASSPVGLSDTQYF
TRBV3-1,-,TRBJ1-2,-,TGTGCCAGCAGCCAAGAAGTCGGGGGGCTGAATGGCTACACCTTC,CASSQEVGGLNGYTF
TRBV6-2/TRBV6-3,-,TRBJ1-5,-,TGTGCCAGCAGTTGGGAGGATAGCAATCAGCCCCAGCATTTT,CASSWEDSNQPQHF